One and the same sample provided the 18 T cell receptor beta chains below, sequenced in a study of T cell changes during pregnancy in multiple sclerosis. The repertoire was sequenced with immunoSEQ multiplex PCR; TCRdb's copy has only in-frame clones and lacks some. The repertoire holds around 70,000 clones, with about 90% as singletons. The sequencing used peripheral blood, collected in the second trimester of pregnancy. Receptors were obtained from a female donor with multiple sclerosis, enrolled in a pregnancy study.

The chain employs TRBV11-2 and TRBJ1-1; D is perhaps TRBD1 (5 bases). Germline V CDR1 and CDR2: SGHAT, FQNNGV. With 5 bases removed from V and 3 bases from J, the gap between germline ends came to 16 bases. The CDR3 length is 15 residues. The CDR3 DNA reads TGTGCCAGCAGCCGGCGATCAGGGTTGGACACTGAAGCTTTCTTT. It translates to CASSRRSGLDTEAFF.

The chain couples TRBV27 to TRBJ1-6; possible D gene TRBD1, 5 bases. The CDR3 length is 13 residues. V lost 3 bases and J 5 bases, leaving 5 bases between the germline ends. Germline CDR1 MNHEY, CDR2 SMNVEV (reference sequence). The CDR3 coding sequence is TGTGCCAGCAGTTTCAGGGATAATTCACCCCTCCACTTT. It is translated as CASSFRDNSPLHF.

The genes are TRBV19 and TRBJ2-7; 7 bases map to TRBD2. CDR3 length equals 14 residues. V gave up 0 bases and J gave up 3 bases; unmatched junction bases: 2. The V gene's germline CDR1 is LNHDA and CDR2 SQIVND (reference sequence). The CDR3 protein is CASSIEGGNYEQYF. CDR3 bases: TGTGCCAGTAGTATAGAGGGAGGGAACTACGAGCAGTACTTC.

The chain has TRBV18 and TRBJ2-1, with 7 bases that match TRBD2. This CDR3 region has 14 residues. Trimming took 3 bases from V and 3 from J; bases not matched to a gene: 2. Per the germline V gene, CDR1 is KGHSH and CDR2 is LQKENI. The CDR3 region has the DNA TGTGCCAGCTCACCTGGGACTAACTACAATGAGCAGTTCTTC. This sequence encodes CASSPGTNYNEQFF.

For the CDR3, the DNA is TGCAGCGTTGTCGGCAGGGTCGGAGAGACCCAGTACTTC. It codes for CSVVGRVGETQYF. The chain is built from TRBV29-1 and TRBJ2-5; a possible D gene is TRBD1 (5 bases). This CDR3 has 13 residues. Trimming took 4 bases from V and 4 from J, leaving 13 bases between them. Germline V gives CDR1 SQVTM, CDR2 ANQGSEA.

Here the CDR3 DNA reads TGTGCCAGCAGTCCCTTGAAGGGGCAGGGGGCGGGGGAGCAGTACTTC. Translated: CASSPLKGQGAGEQYF. V usage is TRBV25-1 and J usage is TRBJ2-7, with 8 positions matching TRBD1. After removal of 5 bases from V and 7 bases from J, the junction contained 16 bases not matched to a gene. The CDR3 spans 16 residues. The germline gives CDR1 MGHDK, CDR2 SYGVNS.

The rearrangement links TRBV13 to TRBJ2-4, with 8 bases that match TRBD1. CDR1 is PRHDT, CDR2 FYEKMQ, per germline (reference sequence). The CDR3 loop spans 14 amino acids. Germline trimming cut 1 base from V and 10 bases from J; bases unmatched to any gene: 6. The CDR3 is CASSLAGQDQIQYF. CDR3 in DNA: TGTGCCAGCAGCTTAGCGGGACAGGATCAAATTCAGTACTTC.

The chain links TRBV5-1 to TRBJ1-3; a weak D match, TRBD1 (6 bases). Trimming took 4 bases from V and 9 from J, leaving 17 bases between them. CDR1 is SGHRS and CDR2 is YFSETQ in the germline V gene. The CDR3 covers 14 residues. The CDR3 DNA reads TGCGCCAGCAGCCTAACAGGGACGGAAGGCACCATATATTTT. Translated, it gives CASSLTGTEGTIYF.

This chain joins TRBV12-5 and TRBJ2-5; 7 bases agree with TRBD2. Germline V CDR1 and CDR2: LGHNT, FRNRAP. V trimming: 1 base; J trimming: 5 bases; junction bases outside the gene matches: 1. CDR3 length: 13 residues. The CDR3 DNA is TGTGCTAGTGGTTTGGCCGGGAGGGAGACCCAGTACTTC. It yields the protein CASGLAGRETQYF.

This chain joins TRBV30 and TRBJ1-1; D not certain. This CDR3 spans 11 amino acids. Looked up from germline, CDR1 is GTSNPN and CDR2 is SVGIG (reference sequence). V lost 2 bases to trimming and J lost 4 bases, with 5 bases between them. CDR3 bases: TGTGCCTGGAGTCCGGGCACTGAAGCTTTCTTT. Translation gives CAWSPGTEAFF.

The J gene is TRBJ2-7, the V gene TRBV5-4; weak D call: TRBD1 (5 bases). Germline values: CDR1 SGHNT, CDR2 YYREEE (reference sequence). CDR3 length: 14 residues. With 4 bases removed from V and 1 base from J, the gap between germline ends came to 12 bases. CDR3 in amino acids: CASSSLDSSYEQYF. CDR3 coding DNA: TGTGCCAGCAGCAGTTTAGACAGTTCCTACGAGCAGTACTTC.

J is TRBJ1-1 and V is TRBV7-9, with D maybe TRBD1 (5 bases). CDR3 size: 14 residues. V dropped 2 bases and J dropped 7 bases, with 14 bases sitting between them. The germline V gene has CDR1 SEHNR and CDR2 FQNEAQ (reference sequence). The CDR3 sequence is CASSLLSRGDEAFF. In nucleotides, the CDR3 is TGTGCCAGCAGCTTATTATCCCGGGGGGATGAAGCTTTCTTT.

This rearrangement joins TRBV7-3 to TRBJ1-2; a weak D match, TRBD1 (5 bases). The length of the CDR3 is 14 residues. Germline V gene data show CDR1 as SGHTA and CDR2 as FQGTGA. V gave up 0 bases and J gave up 7 bases, with 12 bases separating them. The CDR3 DNA reads as TGTGCCAGCAGCTTAACCGGGGGGATGTCTGGCTACACCTTC. It is translated as CASSLTGGMSGYTF.

This clone was counted once. The V gene is TRBV19, the J gene TRBJ1-6; no clear D gene. The CDR3 contains 13 residues. V lost 6 bases, J lost 7 bases, and 10 bases lay in between. The germline V gene has CDR1 LNHDA and CDR2 SQIVND (reference sequence). DNA for the CDR3: TGTGCCAGTAGCTCCCAGAGGAATTCACCCCTCCACTTT. Protein sequence: CASSSQRNSPLHF.

This clone has only a few counts. The rearrangement links TRBV5-6 to TRBJ2-5; D may be TRBD1 (6 bases). V was clipped by 0 bases and J by 7 bases, with 19 bases between them. This CDR3 contains 16 residues. Germline V gives CDR1 SGHDT, CDR2 YYEEEE. The CDR3 sequence: CASSLVRQANDGTQYF. The CDR3 coding sequence is TGTGCCAGCAGCTTGGTTCGACAGGCAAACGACGGGACCCAGTACTTC.

The CDR3 region is CASSLGQGGTKNIQYF. In nucleotides, the CDR3 is TGTGCCAGCAGCCTCGGACAGGGTGGGACCAAAAACATTCAGTACTTC. This chain uses TRBV5-6 with TRBJ2-4; 8 nucleotides match TRBD1. Losses at the gene ends were 4 bases for V and 2 bases for J; bases not matched to a gene: 8. The germline V gene encodes CDR1 SGHDT and CDR2 YYEEEE. The length of the CDR3 is 16 residues.

This clone was observed once. The gene calls are TRBV27 and TRBJ1-4; D call uncertain. V was shortened by 2 bases and J by 8 bases, with 9 bases between the two germline ends. Germline lookup yields CDR1 MNHEY and CDR2 SMNVEV (reference sequence). The CDR3 contains 13 residues. The CDR3 loop is CASSLTVGEKLFF. In DNA form, the CDR3 reads TGTGCCAGCAGTTTAACGGTCGGGGAAAAACTGTTTTTT.

The chain is built from TRBV18 and TRBJ1-1, with a possible D match to TRBD1 (5 bases). The CDR3 consists of 14 residues. The V gene lost 0 bases and the J gene lost 8 bases, with 13 bases spanning the gap. From germline, CDR1 is KGHSH and CDR2 LQKENI. The DNA of the CDR3 is TGTGCCAGCTCACCACCCTCCAGGGACTGGGAAGCTTTCTTT. Protein: CASSPPSRDWEAFF.